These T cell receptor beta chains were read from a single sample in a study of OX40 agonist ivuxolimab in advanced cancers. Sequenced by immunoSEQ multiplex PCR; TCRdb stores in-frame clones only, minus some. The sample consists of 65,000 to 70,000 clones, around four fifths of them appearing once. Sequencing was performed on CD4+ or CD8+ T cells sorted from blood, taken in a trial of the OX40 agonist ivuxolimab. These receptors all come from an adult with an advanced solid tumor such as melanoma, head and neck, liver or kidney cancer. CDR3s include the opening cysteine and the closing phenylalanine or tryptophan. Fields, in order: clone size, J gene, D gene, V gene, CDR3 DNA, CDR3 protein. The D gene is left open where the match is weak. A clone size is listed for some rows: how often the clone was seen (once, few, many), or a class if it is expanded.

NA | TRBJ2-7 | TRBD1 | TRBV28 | TGTGCCAGCAGTTACATGGACAGGGCGGCGCTCGAGCAGTACTTC | CASSYMDRAALEQYF
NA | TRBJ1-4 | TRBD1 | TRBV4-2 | TGTGCCAGCAGCCAAGTTGGGACAGGGGGAATTGCAACTAATGAAAAACTGTTTTTT | CASSQVGTGGIATNEKLFF
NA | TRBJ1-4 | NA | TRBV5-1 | TGCGCCAGCAGCTTGGTAGGGCCAGGGATAAATGAAAAACTGTTTTTT | CASSLVGPGINEKLFF
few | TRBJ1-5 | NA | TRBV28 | TGTGCCAGTTTAACGGGGGCCAATCAGCCCCAGCATTTT | CASLTGANQPQHF
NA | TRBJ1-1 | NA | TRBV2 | TGTGCCAGCAGTTTTCAGGACACTGAAGCTTTCTTT | CASSFQDTEAFF
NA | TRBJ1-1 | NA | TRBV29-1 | TGCAGCGTGGCGGGACAAGGGGGCACTGAAGCTTTCTTT | CSVAGQGGTEAFF
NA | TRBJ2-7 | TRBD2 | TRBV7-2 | TGTGCCAGCAGCTTATCGGCTAGCGGGAGCGGCGAGCAGTACTTC | CASSLSASGSGEQYF
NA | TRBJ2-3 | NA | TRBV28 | TGTGCCAGCAGCTCACCGGGGGAGGCCGTTAGCACAGATACGCAGTATTTT | CASSSPGEAVSTDTQYF
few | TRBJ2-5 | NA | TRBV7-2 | TGTGCCAGCAGCTATAGGGGTTGGGAGACCCAGTACTTC | CASSYRGWETQYF
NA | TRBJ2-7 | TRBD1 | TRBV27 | TGTGCCAGCAGTTCGCCCGGACAGGGTGTATACGAGCAGTACTTC | CASSSPGQGVYEQYF
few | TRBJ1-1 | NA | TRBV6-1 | TGTGCCACCATACCTTCGACTGAAGCTTTCTTT | CATIPSTEAFF
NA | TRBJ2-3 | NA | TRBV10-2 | TGCGCCAGCAGTGATCCAGATACGCAGTATTTT | CASSDPDTQYF
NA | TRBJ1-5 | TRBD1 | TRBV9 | TGTGCCAGCGACAGGGATAGCAATCAGCCCCAGCATTTT | CASDRDSNQPQHF
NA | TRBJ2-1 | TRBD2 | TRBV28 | TGTGCCAGCAGTTTCTCCCTAGCGGGAGCCCTCTACAATGAGCAGTTCTTC | CASSFSLAGALYNEQFF
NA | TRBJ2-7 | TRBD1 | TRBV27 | TGTGCCAGCAGTTTGGTATCGGGACAGGGGTACCAGTACTTC | CASSLVSGQGYQYF
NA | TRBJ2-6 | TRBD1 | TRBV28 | TGTGCCAGCAGTGCCCAGGGGGCGACTGGGGCCAACGTCCTGACTTTC | CASSAQGATGANVLTF
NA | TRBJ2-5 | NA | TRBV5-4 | TGTGCCAGCAGCTCGGGGACTGTGGGAGAGACCCAGTACTTC | CASSSGTVGETQYF
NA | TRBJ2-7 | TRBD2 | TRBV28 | TGTGCCAGCAGCCTTAGCGGGAGCTCCTACGAGCAGTACTTC | CASSLSGSSYEQYF
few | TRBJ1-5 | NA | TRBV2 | TGTGCCACGACTCGGTCTCTTAATCAGCCCCAGCATTTT | CATTRSLNQPQHF
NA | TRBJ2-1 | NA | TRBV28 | TGTGCCAGCAGTACACTAGTCGGAATTGAGCAGTTCTTC | CASSTLVGIEQFF
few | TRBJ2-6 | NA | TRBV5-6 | TGTGCCAGCACCATTTTTTCGGCAGGGTTCGGGGCCAACGTCCTGACTTTC | CASTIFSAGFGANVLTF
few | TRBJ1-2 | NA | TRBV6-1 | TGTGCCAGCAGTGAAGCCGGGTACGGGCAGACCCATGGCTACACCTTC | CASSEAGYGQTHGYTF
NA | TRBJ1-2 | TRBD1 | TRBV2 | TGTGCCAGCAGTCTGCAGGGGGCATATGGCTACACCTTC | CASSLQGAYGYTF
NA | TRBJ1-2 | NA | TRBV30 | TGTGCCTGGAGCGCGGGCCCGCTGTTGTCACGAAACTATGGCTACACCTTC | CAWSAGPLLSRNYGYTF
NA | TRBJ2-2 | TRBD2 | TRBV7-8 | TGTGCCAGCAGTCTCGGACTAGCGGGAGTTCTCCGGGAGCTGTTTTTT | CASSLGLAGVLRELFF
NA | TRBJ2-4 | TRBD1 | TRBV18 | TGTGCCAGCTCACCTGACAGGGGGCATGGGATTCAGTACTTC | CASSPDRGHGIQYF
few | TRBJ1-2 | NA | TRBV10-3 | TGTGCCATCAGTGAGGGACAGTCCTTAAACTATGGCTACACCTTC | CAISEGQSLNYGYTF
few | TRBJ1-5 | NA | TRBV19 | TGTGCCAGTAGTATCCTTCCTACCGCCAATCAGCCCCAGCATTTT | CASSILPTANQPQHF
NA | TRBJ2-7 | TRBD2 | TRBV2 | TGTGCCAGCAAGAGGACTAGTCTCCCCGAGCAGTACTTC | CASKRTSLPEQYF
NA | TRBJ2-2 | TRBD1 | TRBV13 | TGTGCCAGCAGCCCCTACAGGGGCGCTTTCGCCGGGGAGCTGTTTTTT | CASSPYRGAFAGELFF
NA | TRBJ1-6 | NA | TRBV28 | TGTGCCAGCAGCCTAGGAACAGAGATAGGGAATTCACCCCTCCACTTT | CASSLGTEIGNSPLHF
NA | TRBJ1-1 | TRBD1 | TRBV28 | TGTGCCAGCAGTGGAGGAGGGGACAGGGGCACTGAAGCTTTCTTT | CASSGGGDRGTEAFF
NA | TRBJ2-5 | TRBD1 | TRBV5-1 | TGCGCCAGCAGCCCGACAGGGGGTAGGGAGACCCAGTACTTC | CASSPTGGRETQYF
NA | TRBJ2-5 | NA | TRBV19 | TGTGCCAGTAGTAAGGGGCGCAGGGAGACCCAGTACTTC | CASSKGRRETQYF
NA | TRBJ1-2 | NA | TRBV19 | TGTGCCAGTAGTATATCTAACTGGGACTATGGCTACACCTTC | CASSISNWDYGYTF
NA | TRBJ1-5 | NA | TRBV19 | TGTGCCAGTAATTTAAATATGGGAAAGGGCAATCAGCCCCAGCATTTT | CASNLNMGKGNQPQHF
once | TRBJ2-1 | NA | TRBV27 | TGTGCCACCGGGGACGCCTACAATGAGCAGTTCTTC | CATGDAYNEQFF
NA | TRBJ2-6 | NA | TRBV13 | TGTGCCAGCAGCTTCTCAGCTGGGGCCAATGTCCTGACTTTC | CASSFSAGANVLTF
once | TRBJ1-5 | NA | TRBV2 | TGTGCCAGCACTGGGACGGAGAATCAGCCCCAGCATTTT | CASTGTENQPQHF
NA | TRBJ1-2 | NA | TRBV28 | TGTGCCAGCAGTTATTGGGGCTATGGCTACACCTTC | CASSYWGYGYTF
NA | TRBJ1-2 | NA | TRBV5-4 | TGTGCCAGCAGCTTGGGGCGGGGGCGGTACGGCTACACCTTC | CASSLGRGRYGYTF
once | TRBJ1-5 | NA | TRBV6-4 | TGTGCCAGCCCCATTCGGGCGGCTTTCTTCCAGCCCCAGCATTTT | CASPIRAAFFQPQHF
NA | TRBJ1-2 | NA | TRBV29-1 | TGCAGCGCCGGGACCCCTAACTATGGCTACACCTTC | CSAGTPNYGYTF
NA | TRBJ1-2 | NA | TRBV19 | TGTGCCAGTACCCTTCAGAGCAACTATGGCTACACCTTC | CASTLQSNYGYTF
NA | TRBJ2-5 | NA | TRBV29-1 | TGCAGCGTCGAGTTGACCAACCAAGAGACCCAGTACTTC | CSVELTNQETQYF
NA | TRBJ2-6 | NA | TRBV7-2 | TGTGCCAGCAGCCCGGAAAACGTCCTGACTTTC | CASSPENVLTF
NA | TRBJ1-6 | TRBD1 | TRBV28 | TGTGCCAGCGGGGGCTATGAGACAGGGCGATCACCCCTCCACTTT | CASGGYETGRSPLHF
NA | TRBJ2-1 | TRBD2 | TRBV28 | TGTGCCAGCAGCCGTACTTTAGCGGGGGCCTCCTACAATGAGCAGTTCTTC | CASSRTLAGASYNEQFF
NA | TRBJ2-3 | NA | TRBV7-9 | TGTGCCAGCAGCTTAAGAGGGGTGGGAGATACGCAGTATTTT | CASSLRGVGDTQYF
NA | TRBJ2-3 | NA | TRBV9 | TGTGCCAGCAGCCCGGAGCACCGACTAGTAAGAGATACGCAGTATTTT | CASSPEHRLVRDTQYF
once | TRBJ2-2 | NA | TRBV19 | TGTGCCACCCTGGCCCCAGCGAACACCGGGGAGCTGTTTTTT | CATLAPANTGELFF
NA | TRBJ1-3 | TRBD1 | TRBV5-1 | TGCGCCAGCAGCCCCCTCGGACAGGGGAAGCCTGGAAACACCATATATTTT | CASSPLGQGKPGNTIYF
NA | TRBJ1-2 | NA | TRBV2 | TGTGCCAGCAGTGATGACACCCCCGTTAGTGGTGGCTACACCTTC | CASSDDTPVSGGYTF
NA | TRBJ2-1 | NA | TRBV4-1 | TGCGCCAGCAGCCAAGAGCGGGCGCACGGACTACCCGGCTCCTACAATGAGCAGTTCTTC | CASSQERAHGLPGSYNEQFF
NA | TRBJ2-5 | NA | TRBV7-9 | TGTGCCAGCAGAGTTAACGAGGCATCCGATCGGGCCCAGTACTTC | CASRVNEASDRAQYF
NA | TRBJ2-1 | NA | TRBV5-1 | TGCGCCAGCAGCTTGGAATGGGGGTACAATGAGCAGTTCTTC | CASSLEWGYNEQFF
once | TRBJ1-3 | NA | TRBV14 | TGTGCCAGCAGCTCAGCCCGGGACAATACTGGAAACACCATATATTTT | CASSSARDNTGNTIYF
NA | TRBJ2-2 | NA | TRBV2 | TGTGCCAGCAGTGAACTGGAGGGAACCGGGGAGCTGTTTTTT | CASSELEGTGELFF
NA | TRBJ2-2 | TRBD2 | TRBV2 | TGTGCCAGCAGTGAACGCGGGAGTGCAAACACCGGGGAGCTGTTTTTT | CASSERGSANTGELFF
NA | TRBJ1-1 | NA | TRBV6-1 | TGTGCCAGCAGGGTTGAGGTGGAGACTGAAGCTTTCTTT | CASRVEVETEAFF